Following are 30 T cell receptor beta chains from one sample sequenced in a study of Ad26.COV2.S vaccination and SARS-CoV-2 variants. Treatment: 15 to 20 received Ad26.COV2.S at low or high dose, single or two shots; about 5 received placebo; per-sample allocation not given. Repertoires come from day 63 after the first vaccine or placebo injection. Sequenced by immunoSEQ multiplex PCR; TCRdb stores in-frame clones only, minus some. In the table there are about half a million clones, 89% of which are singletons. The source material was peripheral blood, sampled in a trial of Ad26.COV2.S vaccine versus placebo. The origin of the receptors is a person between 18 and 65 years old who received the Ad26.COV2.S COVID-19 vaccine or a placebo.

A single count supports this clone. The rearrangement links TRBV6-5 to TRBJ2-4; a weak D match, TRBD2 (6 bases). Germline V gives CDR1 MNHEY, CDR2 SVGAGI. The V gene lost 2 bases and the J gene lost 2 bases, with 7 bases spanning the gap. The CDR3 has 14 residues. In nucleotides, the CDR3 is TGTGCCAGCAGTTACGGGGGGTCCAAAAACATTCAGTACTTC. This codes for CASSYGGSKNIQYF.

This clone was seen just once. This chain connects TRBV10-3 to TRBJ2-6, with 9 bases identical to TRBD1. This CDR3 spans 18 amino acids. V shed 2 bases and J 2 bases; nucleotides not matched to a gene: 7. Per the germline V gene, CDR1 is ENHRY and CDR2 is SYGVKD. CDR3 sequence (DNA): TGTGCCATCAGTGAGAGAGAGACAGGGGGTACTGGGGCCAACGTCCTGACTTTC. This sequence encodes CAISERETGGTGANVLTF.

This rearrangement joins TRBV5-4 to TRBJ2-6; D tentatively reads TRBD1 or TRBD2 (6 bases each). CDR1 is SGHNT, CDR2 YYREEE, per germline (reference sequence). V was pared by 5 bases and J by 0 bases, with 12 bases between. The CDR3 runs to 16 residues. The CDR3 loop reads CASRNRDFSGANVLTF. The CDR3 coding sequence is TGTGCCAGCAGAAACAGGGACTTCTCTGGGGCCAACGTCCTGACTTTC.

The chain employs TRBV3-1 (or the pseudogene TRBV3-2) and TRBJ2-5, with a possible D match to TRBD2 (5 bases). The germline CDR1 and CDR2 sequences are LGHDT and YNNKEL (reference sequence). Deletions cut 0 bases from V and 3 bases from J, with 8 bases between. The CDR3 consists of 14 residues. The CDR3 region is CASSQELREETQYF. DNA of the CDR3: TGTGCCAGCAGCCAAGAGTTGAGGGAAGAGACCCAGTACTTC.

The rearrangement uses TRBV6-6 and TRBJ1-2, with D tentatively TRBD1 (6 bases). V lost 6 bases, J lost 10 bases, and 15 bases lay in between. CDR1 MNHNY and CDR2 SVGAGI come from the germline V gene (reference sequence). CDR3 length: 12 residues. The CDR3 spells CASSSGQFDYTF. CDR3 coding DNA: TGTGCCAGCAGCTCAGGACAGTTTGACTACACCTTC.

Turning to this clone: The conserved final phenylalanine or tryptophan is absent from the CDR3, which likely points to a read error. The limits of the CDR3 on the DNA are not certain, so only TCRdb's listed CDR3 is given. The chain joins TRBV27 to TRBJ1-2; TRBD1, the table's D call, lacks a check against the DNA. The germline CDR1 and CDR2 sequences are MNHEY and SMNVEV (reference sequence). The CDR3 region is 13 residues in length, termini included. CDR3: CASSPHPLLTPYI.

J is TRBJ2-7 and V is TRBV1; the table's D call TRBD2 went unverified against the DNA. TRBV1 is tagged as a pseudogene. CDR3 length: 14 residues. This CDR3 reads CTSPPTREEREQYF. The CDR3 nucleotides read TGCACCAGCCCCCCGACGCGGGAGGAGCGCGAGCAGTACTTC.

CDR3: CASSQGTGRYSNTGELFF. The CDR3 DNA is TGTGCCAGTAGTCAAGGGACAGGGCGCTACTCGAACACCGGGGAGCTGTTTTTT. The chain recombines TRBV19 with TRBJ2-2; 9 bases match TRBD1. The germline CDR1 and CDR2 sequences are LNHDA and SQIVND (reference sequence). CDR3 length equals 18 residues. The V and J ends lost 5 bases and 0 bases, in that order; junction bases with no gene match: 10.

V is TRBV6-5 and J is TRBJ2-7; a possible D gene is TRBD1 (6 bases). The CDR3 consists of 14 residues. The germline gives CDR1 MNHEY, CDR2 SVGAGI. Trimming took off 0 bases at V and 7 bases at J, with 13 bases between the two ends. This CDR3 reads CASSYSHRVWEQYF. DNA of the CDR3: TGTGCCAGCAGTTACTCGCACAGGGTCTGGGAGCAGTACTTC.

The chain recombines TRBV11-1 with TRBJ2-3, with a possible D match to TRBD2 (6 bases). The V end was cut by 3 bases, the J end by 3 bases, with 13 bases between. Germline values: CDR1 SGHAT, CDR2 FQDESV (reference sequence). CDR3 size: 15 residues. CDR3 sequence: CASSFRVAETDTQYF. In DNA form, the CDR3 reads TGTGCCAGCAGCTTTCGGGTAGCGGAAACAGATACGCAGTATTTT. Complete variable domain (other parts from reference TRBV11-1 and TRBJ2-3): EAEVAQSPRYKITEKSQAVAFWCDPISGHATLYWYRQILGQGPELLVQFQDESVVDDSQLPKDRFSAERLKGVDSTLKIQPAELGDSAMYLCASSFRVAETDTQYFGPGTRLTVL.

The chain has TRBV6-2 or TRBV6-3 and TRBJ1-1; 8 bases match TRBD1. The CDR3 loop spans 19 amino acids. The V segment lost 6 bases and the J segment 4 bases; nucleotides outside the gene matches: 22. Germline V gene sequence: CDR1 MNHEY, CDR2 SVGEGT. CDR3 DNA sequence: TGTGCCAGCAGCCCACAGAAAGGACAGGGTCTTGTGTTCTCCACTGAAGCTTTCTTT. Its protein product is CASSPQKGQGLVFSTEAFF.

The rearrangement links TRBV9 to TRBJ2-1; D is uncertain. Trimming shortened V by 3 bases and J by 6 bases, and 13 bases separated the two germline ends. The CDR3 loop spans 14 amino acids. The germline V gene encodes CDR1 SGDLS and CDR2 YYNGEE. The CDR3 loop is CASSARESFNEQFF. CDR3 sequence (DNA): TGTGCCAGCAGCGCCCGCGAGAGCTTCAATGAGCAGTTCTTC.

The chain recombines TRBV5-4 with TRBJ2-5, with 15 bases aligning to TRBD2. The CDR3 spans 15 residues. The ends lost 7 bases at V and 0 bases at J; junction bases unmatched: 1. CDR1 is SGHNT and CDR2 is YYREEE in the germline V gene (reference sequence). The DNA of the CDR3 is TGTGCCAGCGGGACTAGCGGGGGGTACCAAGAGACCCAGTACTTC. As protein: CASGTSGGYQETQYF.

In DNA form, the CDR3 reads TGTGCCAGCAGCTACAGGGGGCGACCCTCTGACGAGCAGTACTTC. It codes for CASSYRGRPSDEQYF. V usage is TRBV11-2 and J usage is TRBJ2-7; 9 bases align to TRBD1. Per the germline V gene, CDR1 is SGHAT and CDR2 is FQNNGV. The CDR3 sequence is 15 residues long. V was clipped by 4 bases and J by 5 bases; unmatched bases: 9.

The chain uses TRBV18 and TRBJ2-1; 9 positions agree with TRBD1. CDR1 is KGHSH and CDR2 is LQKENI in the germline V gene. Trimming cost V 5 bases and J 10 bases; bases outside gene matches: 6. This CDR3 contains 13 residues. Here the CDR3 reads CASSSGQGPEQFF. Written as DNA, the CDR3 is TGTGCCAGCTCATCGGGACAGGGACCAGAGCAGTTCTTC.

CDR3 protein: CAWSKTATLSPLHF. The CDR3 nucleotides are TGTGCCTGGAGTAAGACAGCCACACTCTCACCCCTCCACTTT. The chain links TRBV30 to TRBJ1-6; TRBD1 might be the D (5 bases). Per germline, CDR1 GTSNPN and CDR2 SVGIG (reference sequence). V was pared by 2 bases and J by 10 bases, with 15 bases between. The CDR3 consists of 14 residues. The variable domain in full, with the rest retrieved from reference TRBV30 and TRBJ1-6, is SQTIHQWPATLVQPVGSPLSLECTVEGTSNPNLYWYRQAAGRGLQLLFYSVGIGQISSEVPQNLSASRPQDRQFILSSKKLLLSDSGFYLCAWSKTATLSPLHFGNGTRLTVT.

The chain joins TRBV9 to TRBJ2-3; possible D gene TRBD2, 5 bases. The CDR3 is 18 amino acids. Trimming removed 0 bases from V and 4 bases from J, with 21 bases in between. Germline loops: CDR1 SGDLS, CDR2 YYNGEE. The CDR3 sequence: CASSVGVRAPPFPDTQYF. In nucleotides, the CDR3 is TGTGCCAGCAGCGTAGGAGTGAGGGCCCCTCCCTTTCCAGATACGCAGTATTTT.

The chain joins TRBV28 to TRBJ1-2; tentatively, D is TRBD1 (5 bases). V lost 4 bases and J 5 bases, leaving 11 bases between the germline ends. The germline V gene has CDR1 MDHEN and CDR2 SYDVKM. The CDR3 loop spans 13 amino acids. The CDR3 is CASSSQGGYGYTF. The CDR3 DNA reads as TGTGCCAGCAGTTCTCAGGGCGGTTATGGCTACACCTTC.

V gene TRBV23-1 combines with J gene TRBJ2-4; 7 bases fit TRBD1. TRBV23-1 qualifies as an ORF whose function is uncertain. The CDR3 runs 18 residues. The V gene end was trimmed by 7 bases and the J gene end by 0 bases; junction bases not matched to a gene: 15. The CDR3 spells CASTYRGAAILAKNIQYF. CDR3 coding DNA: TGCGCCAGCACCTACAGGGGCGCCGCAATTCTAGCCAAAAACATTCAGTACTTC.

This clone was counted between two and nine times. V is TRBV5-1 and J is TRBJ2-7, with D hard to call. This CDR3 is built from 15 residues. Trimming took off 0 bases at V and 2 bases at J, with 12 bases between the two ends. Germline CDR1 and CDR2: SGHRS and YFSETQ. The CDR3 DNA follows: TGCGCCAGCAGCTTGGCGGGTGGGGTTGCCTACGAGCAGTACTTC. Translating gives CASSLAGGVAYEQYF.

This clone has a handful of counts. The chain joins TRBV2 to TRBJ1-5, with a tentative D call TRBD1 (6 bases). CDR3 size: 15 residues. The germline V gene has CDR1 SNHLY and CDR2 FYNNEI. The germline V and J ends were trimmed by 2 bases and 0 bases, with 8 bases remaining between them. The CDR3 loop is CASSEQGFSNQPQHF. CDR3 DNA: TGTGCCAGCAGTGAACAGGGGTTTAGCAATCAGCCCCAGCATTTT.

The chain carries TRBV25-1 and TRBJ1-1, with D unresolved. CDR3 size: 15 residues. Trimming removed 2 bases at V and 5 bases at J, with 15 bases between. Per the germline V gene, CDR1 is MGHDK and CDR2 is SYGVNS. The DNA for the CDR3 is TGTGCCAGCAGTGAAAATTTACGGGGAGGAACTGAAGCTTTCTTT. Residues: CASSENLRGGTEAFF.

The chain employs TRBV6-6 and TRBJ2-3; 7 bases map to TRBD1. Trimming took 5 bases from V and 4 from J; bases not matched to a gene: 15. The CDR3 is 17 amino acids. Germline CDR1 is MNHNY and CDR2 is SVGAGI (reference sequence). Here the CDR3 reads CASSQPGTVLQSDTQYF. The CDR3 nucleotides are TGTGCCAGCAGTCAGCCCGGGACAGTCTTACAATCAGATACGCAGTATTTT.

This clone was seen just once. Distinct nucleotide sequences in the sample also encode this CDR3. The rearrangement links TRBV12-3 or TRBV12-4 to TRBJ1-1; D remains unclear. Trimming took off 3 bases at V and 1 base at J, with 6 bases between the two ends. The CDR3 sequence is 13 residues long. CDR3: CASSFGRNTEAFF. CDR3 nucleotides: TGTGCCAGCAGTTTCGGTCGGAACACTGAAGCTTTCTTT.

This clone was counted a single time. J is TRBJ1-6 and V is TRBV7-2; D not resolved. Germline V lookup: CDR1 SGHTA, CDR2 FQGNSA. CDR3 length: 14 residues. Trimming removed 1 base from V and 7 bases from J, with 8 bases in between. The CDR3 DNA is TGTGCCAGCAGCTTAGTGGTGGACAATTCACCCCTCCACTTT. This codes for CASSLVVDNSPLHF.

The V call is TRBV5-1, the J call TRBJ1-1; no firm D call. The CDR3 runs 13 residues. V shed 0 bases and J shed 0 bases, with 3 bases lying between them. Germline-derived CDR1 and CDR2 are SGHRS and YFSETQ. The CDR3 reads CASSLEMNTEAFF. The CDR3 DNA sequence: TGCGCCAGCAGCTTGGAGATGAACACTGAAGCTTTCTTT.

The chain combines TRBV4-2 with TRBJ2-4; TRBD2 matches 8 bases. V was pared by 0 bases and J by 6 bases, with 10 bases of the junction left unmatched. Germline-derived CDR1 and CDR2 are LGHNA and YNFKEQ. The CDR3 length is 17 residues. DNA for the CDR3: TGTGCCAGCAGCCAAGATCCTCCGGGAGGGGTTGTAAACATTCAGTACTTC. It is translated as CASSQDPPGGVVNIQYF.

The chain is built from TRBV28 and TRBJ1-6; tentatively, D is TRBD1 (6 bases). From germline, CDR1 is MDHEN and CDR2 SYDVKM. The germline V and J ends were trimmed by 6 bases and 8 bases, with 14 bases remaining between them. The CDR3 sequence is 14 residues long. The CDR3 nucleotides read TGTGCCAGCAGCAGGGACACTGGGCATTCACCCCTCCACTTT. It codes for CASSRDTGHSPLHF.

The chain carries TRBV4-2 and TRBJ1-4; TRBD1 is a possible D gene (6 bases). Germline V gene data show CDR1 as LGHNA and CDR2 as YNFKEQ. Trimming shortened V by 2 bases and J by 4 bases, and 14 bases separated the two germline ends. The CDR3 is 16 amino acids. The CDR3 protein is CASSQWGAAINEKLFF. The CDR3 DNA reads TGTGCCAGCAGCCAATGGGGGGCGGCGATTAATGAAAAACTGTTTTTT.

The chain joins TRBV5-8 to TRBJ1-5; 8 positions agree with TRBD1. The CDR3 spans 16 residues. The J segment lost 5 bases and the V segment lost 4 bases, leaving 11 bases of the junction unmatched. In germline, CDR1 is SGHTS, CDR2 YDEGEE. This CDR3 reads CASSQLWTGPDQPQHF. CDR3 sequence (DNA): TGTGCCAGCAGCCAGCTTTGGACAGGGCCGGATCAGCCCCAGCATTTT.